This TCR beta chain was documented in a study of tumor-infiltrating lymphocytes in primary liver carcinoma. For the study at large: Productive TCRbeta reads per sample were roughly 3.5 to 7.13 million, not differing by tissue. Study conclusions and caveats: Researchers found tumor-adjacent and tumor-blood pairs overlapped less than tumor region pairs. The study found only about 7.5-25% of top clones in all five tumor regions.

Making TCR beta cDNA involved roughly 500 ng total RNA and a constant-region primer. TCR beta libraries came from three nested multiplex PCR rounds using slightly modified ARM-PCR. Two initial PCR rounds of about 9 cycles each paired TRBV1-TRBV30 forward primers with a C-beta reverse primer. TCRdb reprocessed the multiplex PCR reads with MiXCR, giving one entry per CDR3 protein. The sample records 90,000 to 150,000 distinct CDR3 sequences, around 62% being singletons. Without any cell sorting, roughly 18-34 mg of bulk tissue yielded co-extracted RNA and DNA. The patients had histopathologically diagnosed primary liver carcinoma, and their disease was treated by surgical resection. Germline lookup yields CDR1 MGHRA and CDR2 YSYEKL. The CDR3 is 14 residues long. About this clonotype itself: Its specificity is unknown. This sequence may be a read error, since a much larger clone differs from it by one base.

The origin of this receptor is a woman aged 55-70 years with primary liver carcinoma and hepatitis B virus infection. V gene TRBV4-1 combines with J gene TRBJ2-7; D is unresolved. Sequences were obtained from liver tumor tissue from sampling region 1. The subset is: tumor region T1, superior pole. As DNA, the CDR3 is TGCGCCAGCAGCCAAGATGGGATTACGGGCGAGGAGTACTTC. Its protein is CASSQDGITGEEYF.